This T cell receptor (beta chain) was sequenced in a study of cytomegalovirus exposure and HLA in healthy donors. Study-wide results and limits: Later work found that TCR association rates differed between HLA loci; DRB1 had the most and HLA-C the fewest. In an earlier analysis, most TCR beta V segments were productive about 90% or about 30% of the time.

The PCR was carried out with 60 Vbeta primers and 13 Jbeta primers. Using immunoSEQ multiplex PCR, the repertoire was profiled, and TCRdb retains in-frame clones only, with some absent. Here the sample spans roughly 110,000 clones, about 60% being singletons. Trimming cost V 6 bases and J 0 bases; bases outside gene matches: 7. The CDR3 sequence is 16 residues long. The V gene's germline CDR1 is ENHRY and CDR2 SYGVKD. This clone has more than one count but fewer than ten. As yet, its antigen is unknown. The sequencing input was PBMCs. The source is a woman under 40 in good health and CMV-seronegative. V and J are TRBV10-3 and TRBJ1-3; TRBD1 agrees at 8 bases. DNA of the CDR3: TGTGCCATCAGAGCGACAGACAGGGGCTCTGGAAACACCATATATTTT. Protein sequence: CAIRATDRGSGNTIYF.